Ten or more counts support the clone carrying this T cell receptor (beta chain). Its antigen is not identified. Every participating donor gave one draw, a heparinised blood sample averaging approximately 110 mL. cDNA synthesis used the whole RNA isolate, giving expressed TCRB sequences. TCRdb's copy holds only in-frame clones and misses some; the assay was immunoSEQ multiplex PCR. Altogether about 160,000 clones are present, approximately 7.8% being singletons, with the ten largest covering around 0.94%. This record comes from a study of beta chain features in type 1 diabetes. Study summary: There was similarity between patients and healthy donors in age, gender and cell yields.

Germline CDR1 SGHTA, CDR2 FQGNSA. J was trimmed by 3 bases and V by 8 bases; bases with no gene match: 5. This CDR3 comprises 13 residues. Broader study findings: Any HLA-type effect on TCRB rearrangement remained unresolved here. For Type 1 diabetes patients, all four CD4+ subsets carried TCRB CDR3s that were moderately but significantly shorter. VDJ junctions in type 1 diabetes patients carried more deletions and fewer insertions.

The rearrangement uses TRBV7-2 and TRBJ2-5, with 8 bases fitting TRBD2. The sample comprised central memory CD4+ T cells from blood. The source is a woman aged 35 to 49 with type 1 diabetes. The CDR3 region is CASSVAGKETQYF. The CDR3 region has the DNA TGTGCCAGCTCGGTAGCGGGAAAAGAGACCCAGTACTTC.